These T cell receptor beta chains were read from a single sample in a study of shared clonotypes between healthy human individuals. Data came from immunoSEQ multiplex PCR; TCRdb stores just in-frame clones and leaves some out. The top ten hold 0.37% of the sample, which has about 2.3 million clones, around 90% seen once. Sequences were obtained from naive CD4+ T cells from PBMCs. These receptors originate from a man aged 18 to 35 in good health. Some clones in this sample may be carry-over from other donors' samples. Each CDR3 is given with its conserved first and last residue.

CDR3 protein: CASSDRSYEQYF
J gene: TRBJ2-7
V gene: TRBV19
CDR3 length: 12

CDR3 protein: CASSKQGAEETQYF
J gene: TRBJ2-5
V gene: TRBV5-1
CDR3 length: 14

CDR3 protein: CASSRQGILNTGELFF
J gene: TRBJ2-2
V gene: TRBV2
CDR3 length: 16

CDR3 protein: CASSLGANYGYTF
J gene: TRBJ1-2
V gene: TRBV5-6
CDR3 length: 13

CDR3 protein: CASSLSPLAAYEQYF
J gene: TRBJ2-7
V gene: TRBV28
CDR3 length: 15

CDR3 protein: CASGPGLPKNTGELFF
J gene: TRBJ2-2
V gene: TRBV12-5
CDR3 length: 16

CDR3 protein: CASSLGGQGYEQYF
J gene: TRBJ2-7
V gene: TRBV7-2
CDR3 length: 14

CDR3 protein: CASSPLYNSPLHF
J gene: TRBJ1-6
V gene: TRBV28
CDR3 length: 13

CDR3 protein: CASSRPGRNSNTGELFF
J gene: TRBJ2-2
V gene: TRBV5-4
CDR3 length: 17

CDR3 protein: CASSLLTGGVYGYTF
J gene: TRBJ1-2
V gene: TRBV5-4
CDR3 length: 15

CDR3 protein: CASSSPGGREKLFF
J gene: TRBJ1-4
V gene: TRBV28
CDR3 length: 14

CDR3 protein: CASSSPGGKAKNIQYF
J gene: TRBJ2-4
V gene: TRBV28
CDR3 length: 16

CDR3 protein: CASSRAHGGELFF
J gene: TRBJ2-2
V gene: TRBV7-9
CDR3 length: 13

CDR3 protein: CASSLTGQASWGYTF
J gene: TRBJ1-2
V gene: TRBV28
CDR3 length: 15

CDR3 protein: CASSEGQGGYGYTF
J gene: TRBJ1-2
V gene: TRBV6-5
CDR3 length: 14

CDR3 protein: CASSLGGGPYSYEQYF
J gene: TRBJ2-7
V gene: TRBV7-2
CDR3 length: 16

CDR3 protein: CASSPFPIDGKNIQYF
J gene: TRBJ2-4
V gene: TRBV9
CDR3 length: 16

CDR3 protein: CASSLRTSPNNEQFF
J gene: TRBJ2-1
V gene: TRBV9
CDR3 length: 15

CDR3 protein: CASSQDPASYYNEQFF
J gene: TRBJ2-1
V gene: TRBV4-2
CDR3 length: 16

CDR3 protein: CASSEENTRYSNQPQHF
J gene: TRBJ1-5
V gene: TRBV6-1
CDR3 length: 17

CDR3 protein: CASSLGGRGGAFF
J gene: TRBJ1-1
V gene: TRBV7-2
CDR3 length: 13

CDR3 protein: CASSFPLAGGSYEQYF
J gene: TRBJ2-7
V gene: TRBV28
CDR3 length: 16

CDR3 protein: CAWTTRGQGEAGELFF
J gene: TRBJ2-2
V gene: TRBV30
CDR3 length: 16

CDR3 protein: CASSRDSQETQYF
J gene: TRBJ2-5
V gene: TRBV23-1
CDR3 length: 13

CDR3 protein: CASSFRDRGEYTQYF
J gene: TRBJ2-3
V gene: TRBV27
CDR3 length: 15

CDR3 protein: CASWRRDTLEAFF
J gene: TRBJ1-1
V gene: TRBV19
CDR3 length: 13

CDR3 protein: CASSADRAYEPQHF
J gene: TRBJ1-5
V gene: TRBV9
CDR3 length: 14

CDR3 protein: CASSKWGENTEAFF
J gene: TRBJ1-1
V gene: TRBV19
CDR3 length: 14

CDR3 protein: CASSLTSGLTDTQYF
J gene: TRBJ2-3
V gene: TRBV11-3
CDR3 length: 15

CDR3 protein: CASRGLADEQYF
J gene: TRBJ2-7
V gene: TRBV28
CDR3 length: 12

CDR3 protein: CASSIGRIPAYTF
J gene: TRBJ1-2
V gene: TRBV19
CDR3 length: 13

CDR3 protein: CSVTSLSNEKLFF
J gene: TRBJ1-4
V gene: TRBV29-1
CDR3 length: 13

CDR3 protein: CASSEAPPPGAGNIQYF
J gene: TRBJ2-4
V gene: TRBV2
CDR3 length: 17

CDR3 protein: CASSYVTGSSGNTIYF
J gene: TRBJ1-3
V gene: TRBV7-2
CDR3 length: 16

CDR3 protein: CASSYAGGGEDTQYF
J gene: TRBJ2-3
V gene: TRBV6-6
CDR3 length: 15

CDR3 protein: CASSGTGSKNIQYF
J gene: TRBJ2-4
V gene: TRBV25-1
CDR3 length: 14

CDR3 protein: CAISESTARGGNEQYF
J gene: TRBJ2-7
V gene: TRBV10-3
CDR3 length: 16

CDR3 protein: CASGDRYGYTF
J gene: TRBJ1-2
V gene: TRBV19
CDR3 length: 11

CDR3 protein: CASSPPGESREKLFF
J gene: TRBJ1-4
V gene: TRBV18
CDR3 length: 15

CDR3 protein: CASSSQGRGEKLFF
J gene: TRBJ1-4
V gene: TRBV6-5
CDR3 length: 14

CDR3 protein: CASSFDLTGSGANVLTF
J gene: TRBJ2-6
V gene: TRBV28
CDR3 length: 17

CDR3 protein: CASSSGQGADTGELFF
J gene: TRBJ2-2
V gene: TRBV11-3
CDR3 length: 16

CDR3 protein: CASSSGRTNEKLFF
J gene: TRBJ1-4
V gene: TRBV7-8
CDR3 length: 14

CDR3 protein: CASKITGGLETQYF
J gene: TRBJ2-5
V gene: TRBV6-1
CDR3 length: 14